This T cell receptor (beta chain) was identified during a study of CD8+ T cells in alopecia areata. The wider study: Using the percentage of affected scalp area, treated patients' severity was scored.

Comments on this clone: Its antigen is unknown.

The study, taken as a whole, reports: Many expanded lesional clones persisted in scalp and blood during tofacitinib treatment.

The treatment: oral pan-JAK inhibitor, 5-10 mg twice daily. Cell sorting on a FACSAria was used to separate CD4+ and CD8+ T cells from the PBMCs. Trimming took off 3 bases at V and 2 bases at J, with 8 bases between the two ends. The CDR3 is 13 residues long. Germline CDR1 reads MNHEY; CDR2 reads SMNVEV (reference sequence). Following RNA extraction, reverse transcription yielded cDNA that acted as the sequencing template. Only in-frame clones appear in the TCRdb table, and some are missing; sequencing was by immunoSEQ multiplex PCR. The table includes about 94,000 clones, just over 70% detected once.

The receptor was isolated from a human donor with alopecia areata. Sequencing used CD8+ T cells sorted from blood, obtained at week 44, from a patient treated with tofacitinib. The rearrangement joins TRBV27 to TRBJ2-7; D perhaps matches TRBD2 (6 bases). CDR3 nucleotides: TGTGCCAGCAGTTTGACTAGTACCTACGAGCAGTACTTC. The encoded protein is CASSLTSTYEQYF.